This T cell receptor beta chain is from a study of shared clonotypes between healthy human individuals. For this clone: The antigen is not known.

General study points: Sorted-subset samples were not fully sequenced, rarefaction indicated. The researchers took only blood, and tissue repertoires probably look different.

In the authors' workflow: Junction-only sequences without quality scores were provided by ImmunoSEQ, so filtering was different. Only in-frame clones appear in the TCRdb table, and some are missing; sequencing was by immunoSEQ multiplex PCR. V, J and clone size are taken as reported in that table, and D and trimming were inferred from the DNA itself. The top ten hold about 0.45% of the sample, which has about 1.5 million clones, about 98% seen once. It was into CD45RA+ naive and CD45RA-negative memory subsets that the CD4+ cells were split. The sample consisted of naive CD4+ T cells sorted from blood. Subset described: CD45RA+ positively selected. The clonotype was recovered from a man aged 30 to 45 in good health.

The CDR3, as DNA: TGTGCCAGCAGCTTGGGTAGCGGGATAAATGAGCAGTTCTTC. Its protein product is CASSLGSGINEQFF. The chain is built from TRBV5-6 and TRBJ2-1; TRBD2 aligns across 8 bases. CDR1 and CDR2 from the germline V gene are SGHDT and YYEEEE. After removal of 0 bases from V and 7 bases from J, the junction contained 3 bases not matched to a gene. The CDR3 has 14 amino acids.